This T cell receptor beta chain is drawn from a study of CD4 T cells in relation to SARS-CoV-2 and coronaviruses. The protocol was immunoSEQ multiplex PCR, while the TCRdb copy is restricted to in-frame clones and leaves out a portion. The data contain approximately 50,000 clones, about 90% of them singletons. Per the germline V gene, CDR1 is MDHEN and CDR2 is SYDVKM. The J segment lost 5 bases and the V segment lost 8 bases, leaving 5 bases of the junction unmatched. There are 12 residues in the CDR3. The sample taken for sequencing was naive CD4+ T cells from PBMCs. Subset: naive CD4+ T cells isolated by negative enrichment. The chain has TRBV28 and TRBJ1-2; 7 nucleotides agree with TRBD1. The sequence derives from an adult with COVID-19. The CDR3 region has the DNA TGTGCCAGCGTCACAGGGGATTATGGCTACACCTTC. Protein product: CASVTGDYGYTF.